The 20 T cell receptor beta chains in this list originate from one sample, sequenced in a study of blood T cell repertoires in COVID-19. Profiled with immunoSEQ multiplex PCR; TCRdb holds only in-frame clones, not every one. The sample includes 200,000 to 250,000 clones, around 80% of them seen just once. The sequenced material came from peripheral blood. The receptors were gathered from a man aged 25 to 40 with active or convalescent COVID-19.

The chain recombines TRBV7-9 with TRBJ1-1; TRBD1 aligns across 7 bases. The CDR3 totals 12 residues. Germline V gene sequence: CDR1 SEHNR, CDR2 FQNEAQ (reference sequence). The ends lost 5 bases at V and 7 bases at J; junction bases unmatched: 4. CDR3 coding DNA: TGTGCCAGCAGCCTACAGGGGAATGAAGCTTTCTTT. Its protein is CASSLQGNEAFF.

This chain links TRBV20-1 with TRBJ1-1; D gene ambiguous. This CDR3 is built from 11 residues. Germline CDR1 is DFQATT and CDR2 is SNEGSKA (reference sequence). V lost 6 bases and J 11 bases, leaving 16 bases between the germline ends. The CDR3 spells CSAPRGGSAFF. The CDR3 region has the DNA TGCAGTGCCCCCCGGGGAGGTTCGGCTTTCTTT.

The chain has TRBV11-2 and TRBJ2-2, with TRBD1 matching over 10 bases. The length of the CDR3 is 16 residues. CDR1 is SGHAT, CDR2 FQNNGV, per germline. Losses at the gene ends were 6 bases for V and 4 bases for J; bases not matched to a gene: 8. The CDR3 DNA reads TGTGCCAGCAGACTCACGACAGGGGGCCCCACCGGGGAGCTGTTTTTT. Translating gives CASRLTTGGPTGELFF.

The chain links TRBV9 to TRBJ2-7; TRBD2 matches at 8 bases. The V gene's germline CDR1 is SGDLS and CDR2 YYNGEE. The CDR3 runs 14 residues. V shed 4 bases, J shed 5 bases, and the junction held 8 bases outside the gene matches. The CDR3 spells CASSNRGGSDEQYF. The CDR3 DNA sequence: TGTGCCAGCAGCAACCGGGGGGGATCCGACGAGCAGTACTTC. Full variable domain (missing parts from reference TRBV9 and TRBJ2-7): DSGVTQTPKHLITATGQRVTLRCSPRSGDLSVYWYQQSLDQGLQFLIQYYNGEERAKGNILERFSAQQFPDLHSELNLSSLELGDSALYFCASSNRGGSDEQYFGPGTRLTVT.

Written as DNA, the CDR3 is TGTGCCAGCAGTTACCTAGCGGGGGGTCTTAACATTCAGTACTTC. Its protein product is CASSYLAGGLNIQYF. This chain links TRBV6-5 with TRBJ2-4, with 11 bases lining up with TRBD2. V shed 2 bases, J shed 7 bases, and the junction held 4 bases outside the gene matches. The CDR3 consists of 15 residues. In germline, CDR1 is MNHEY, CDR2 SVGAGI.

The chain combines TRBV2 with TRBJ2-2, with D possibly being TRBD2 (5 bases). The germline V and J ends were trimmed by 6 bases and 2 bases, with 10 bases remaining between them. This CDR3 region has 14 residues. Per the germline V gene, CDR1 is SNHLY and CDR2 is FYNNEI. The CDR3 spells CASSPSLNTGELFF. Written as DNA, the CDR3 is TGTGCCAGCAGCCCTAGCCTTAACACCGGGGAGCTGTTTTTT.

The V gene is TRBV19, the J gene TRBJ2-1; D is possibly TRBD2 (6 bases). The CDR3 runs 14 residues. Germline V gene data show CDR1 as LNHDA and CDR2 as SQIVND (reference sequence). V was shortened by 10 bases and J by 4 bases, with 17 bases between the two germline ends. CDR3 amino acids: CATKTGGIYNEQFF. Here the CDR3 DNA reads TGTGCCACCAAGACTGGGGGGATATACAATGAGCAGTTCTTC.

The chain uses TRBV14 and TRBJ2-2, with D uncertain. The CDR3 consists of 13 residues. Per the germline V gene, CDR1 is SGHDN and CDR2 is FVKESK. The V end was cut by 3 bases, the J end by 5 bases, with 7 bases between. The CDR3 region is CASSHRATGELFF. The DNA of the CDR3 is TGTGCCAGCAGCCATCGCGCGACCGGGGAGCTGTTTTTT.

The chain is built from TRBV30 and TRBJ2-7, with 8 bases aligning to TRBD1. The length of the CDR3 is 12 residues. Trimming removed 4 bases from V and 4 bases from J; junction bases left unmatched: 3. CDR1 is GTSNPN and CDR2 is SVGIG in the germline V gene (reference sequence). DNA of the CDR3: TGTGCCTGGAACAGGGGGTATTACGAGCAGTACTTC. This gives the protein CAWNRGYYEQYF.

The chain joins TRBV7-6 to TRBJ1-5; a weak D match, TRBD1 (6 bases). Trimming left V 6 bases short and J 1 base short, with 13 bases between. Germline CDR1 is SGHVS and CDR2 is FNYEAQ. The CDR3 length is 15 residues. CDR3 sequence reads: CASSPNRESNQPQHF. The CDR3, as DNA: TGTGCCAGCAGTCCAAACAGGGAGAGCAATCAGCCCCAGCATTTT.

The chain is built from TRBV6-1 and TRBJ1-4, with 10 bases identical to TRBD1. CDR3 length: 14 amino acids. The germline gives CDR1 MNHNS, CDR2 SASEGT. J gave up 7 bases and V 1 base, and 0 bases lay outside the gene matches. The CDR3 DNA reads as TGTGCCAGCAGTGAAGGACAGGGGGCTGAAAAACTGTTTTTT. Its translation is CASSEGQGAEKLFF.

The chain employs TRBV3-1 (or the pseudogene TRBV3-2) and TRBJ1-1; D uncertain. The germline CDR1 and CDR2 sequences are LGHDT and YNNKEL (reference sequence). V was pared by 6 bases and J by 7 bases, with 9 bases between. This CDR3 comprises 11 residues. The CDR3 loop is CASRGGDEAFF. CDR3 DNA: TGTGCCAGCAGGGGCGGGGATGAAGCTTTCTTT.

The rearrangement uses TRBV18 and TRBJ2-1, with 8 positions matching TRBD1. This CDR3 is built from 15 residues. The germline V gene encodes CDR1 KGHSH and CDR2 LQKENI. V shed 3 bases, J shed 5 bases, and the junction held 6 bases outside the gene matches. CDR3 nucleotides: TGTGCCAGCTCACCTGGGACAGGAGGAGACAATGAGCAGTTCTTC. This gives the protein CASSPGTGGDNEQFF.

V usage is TRBV6-5 and J usage is TRBJ1-5; D is ambiguous. The CDR3 totals 15 residues. Germline CDR1 reads MNHEY; CDR2 reads SVGAGI. V was shortened by 8 bases and J by 2 bases, with 16 bases between the two germline ends. In DNA, the CDR3 is TGTGCCAGCCGAGGACGGGGAAGTGGCAATCAGCCCCAGCATTTT. Translation gives CASRGRGSGNQPQHF.

The chain couples TRBV5-1 to TRBJ1-5, with a tentative D call TRBD1 (6 bases). CDR1 and CDR2 (germline): SGHRS, YFSETQ. The CDR3 loop spans 18 amino acids. V was shortened by 4 bases and J by 3 bases, with 23 bases between the two germline ends. The CDR3 here is CASSQSYRVGNNNQPQHF. DNA of the CDR3: TGCGCCAGCAGCCAAAGTTACAGGGTGGGGAACAACAATCAGCCCCAGCATTTT.

The chain employs TRBV2 and TRBJ2-1; TRBD2 is a possible D gene (5 bases). V lost 8 bases and J lost 10, with 9 bases in between. CDR3 length: 10 residues. CDR1 and CDR2 from the germline V gene are SNHLY and FYNNEI. The CDR3 bases are TGTGCCAGCGCAACGGGGGAGCAGTTCTTC. This codes for CASATGEQFF.

The V call is TRBV5-1, the J call TRBJ2-5; maybe TRBD1 (7 bases). V was cut by 4 bases and J by 5 bases, with 21 bases left in between. CDR3 size: 16 residues. CDR1 SGHRS and CDR2 YFSETQ come from the germline V gene. The CDR3 nucleotides are TGCGCCAGCAGCGCGGGAAACAGGGGAGGAAAGGAGACCCAGTACTTC. The encoded protein is CASSAGNRGGKETQYF.

Of note for this clone: Compared with germline, one end of the junction differs, possibly owing to a read error. The rearrangement joins TRBV12-3 or TRBV12-4 to TRBJ2-1; the D is unclear. This CDR3 spans 11 amino acids. As DNA, the CDR3 is TGTGCCAGCAGTTACTACCATGAGCAGTTCTTC. Its translation: CASSYYHEQFF.

V is TRBV9 and J is TRBJ1-1, with D unclear. V lost 3 bases to trimming and J lost 4 bases, with 19 bases between them. The CDR3 runs 16 residues. Germline CDR1 SGDLS, CDR2 YYNGEE. The CDR3 nucleotides are TGTGCCAGCAGCGACAGTACGACGGGGATGGGCACTGAAGCTTTCTTT. This sequence encodes CASSDSTTGMGTEAFF.

The table lists this clone with a few counts. The chain carries TRBV5-4 and TRBJ1-2; the D is unclear. Germline CDR1 SGHNT, CDR2 YYREEE (reference sequence). Trimming removed 0 bases from V and 7 bases from J, with 13 bases in between. The CDR3 covers 14 residues. The CDR3 spells CASSLGGSNPGYTF. CDR3 nucleotides: TGTGCCAGCAGCTTGGGTGGGAGCAACCCTGGCTACACCTTC.